This record concerns one TCR beta chain sequence. The data derive from a study of blood T cell repertoires in COVID-19. On the study more broadly: The United States, Italy and Spain were the sources of the acute and convalescent COVID-19 samples.

As processed by the authors: How many nucleated cells were present was estimated from reference gene primer amplification. The repertoire was sequenced with immunoSEQ multiplex PCR; TCRdb's copy has only in-frame clones and lacks some. That table gives V, J and clone size, and the DNA gave D and trimming. Among 40,000 or so clones listed, over 80% were seen once. J gave up 1 base and V 4 bases, and 5 bases lay outside the gene matches. The CDR3 covers 18 residues. Germline V gene lookup returns CDR1 SGHVS and CDR2 FNYEAQ. The sample consisted of peripheral blood. The sequence came from a man aged 50-59 years with active COVID-19. The chain combines TRBV7-6 with TRBJ2-1; 15 nucleotides line up with TRBD2. For the CDR3, the DNA is TGTGCCAGCAGCTACGGACTAGCGGGGGGGCCTTCCTACAATGAGCAGTTCTTC. Translated: CASSYGLAGGPSYNEQFF.